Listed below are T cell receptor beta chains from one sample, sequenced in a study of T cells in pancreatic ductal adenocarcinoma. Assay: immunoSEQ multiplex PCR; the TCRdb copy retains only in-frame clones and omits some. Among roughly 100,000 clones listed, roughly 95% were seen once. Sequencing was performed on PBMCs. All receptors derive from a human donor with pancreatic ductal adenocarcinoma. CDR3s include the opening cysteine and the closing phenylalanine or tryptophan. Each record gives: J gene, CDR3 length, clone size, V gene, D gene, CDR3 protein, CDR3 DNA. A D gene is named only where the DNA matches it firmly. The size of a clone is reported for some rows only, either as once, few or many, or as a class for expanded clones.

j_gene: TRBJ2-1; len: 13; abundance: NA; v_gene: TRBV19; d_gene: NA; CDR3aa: CASSSGPANEQFF; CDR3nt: TGTGCCAGTAGTAGCGGGCCGGCCAATGAGCAGTTCTTC
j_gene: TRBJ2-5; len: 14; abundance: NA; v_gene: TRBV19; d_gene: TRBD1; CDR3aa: CASSIGGQQETQYF; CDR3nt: TGTGCCAGTAGTATAGGGGGACAGCAAGAGACCCAGTACTTC
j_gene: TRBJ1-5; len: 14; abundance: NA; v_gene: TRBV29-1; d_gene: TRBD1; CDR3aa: CSVGGGQGDQPQHF; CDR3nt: TGCAGCGTTGGAGGTGGACAGGGAGATCAGCCCCAGCATTTT
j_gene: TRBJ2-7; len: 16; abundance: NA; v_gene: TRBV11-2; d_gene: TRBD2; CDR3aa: CASSSHALAGVKEQYF; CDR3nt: TGTGCCAGCAGCTCCCACGCACTAGCGGGAGTAAAAGAGCAGTACTTC
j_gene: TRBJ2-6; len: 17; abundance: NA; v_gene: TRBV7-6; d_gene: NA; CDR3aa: CASSLAGRSSGANVLTF; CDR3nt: TGTGCCAGCAGCTTAGCGGGCCGCAGCTCTGGGGCCAACGTCCTGACTTTC
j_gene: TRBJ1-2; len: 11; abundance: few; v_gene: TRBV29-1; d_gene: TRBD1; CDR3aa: CSGGGQYGYTF; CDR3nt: TGCAGCGGAGGGGGCCAGTATGGCTACACCTTC
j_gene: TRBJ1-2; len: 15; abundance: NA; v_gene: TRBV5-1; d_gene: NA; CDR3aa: CASSLGQAVNYGYTF; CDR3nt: TGCGCCAGCAGCTTGGGTCAGGCCGTAAACTATGGCTACACCTTC
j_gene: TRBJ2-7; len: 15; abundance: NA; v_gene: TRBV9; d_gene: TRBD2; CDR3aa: CASSVDVAGVGEQYF; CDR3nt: TGTGCCAGCAGCGTAGATGTAGCGGGAGTGGGGGAGCAGTACTTC
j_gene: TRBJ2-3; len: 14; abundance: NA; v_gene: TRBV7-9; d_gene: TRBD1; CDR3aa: CASSAGGVGHTQYF; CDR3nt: TGTGCCAGCAGCGCAGGGGGCGTAGGCCATACGCAGTATTTT
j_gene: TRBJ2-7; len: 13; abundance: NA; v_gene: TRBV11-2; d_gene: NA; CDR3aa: CASRFSGGYEQYF; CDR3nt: TGTGCCAGCAGATTTAGTGGGGGGTACGAGCAGTACTTC
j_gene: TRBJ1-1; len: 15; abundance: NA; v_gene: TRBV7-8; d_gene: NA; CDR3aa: CASRLTGLPNTEAFF; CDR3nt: TGTGCCAGCAGGTTAACTGGACTCCCCAACACTGAAGCTTTCTTT
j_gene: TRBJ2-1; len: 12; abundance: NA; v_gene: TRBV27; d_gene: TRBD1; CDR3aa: CASSLGQGVQFF; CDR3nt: TGTGCCAGCAGTCTCGGACAGGGGGTGCAGTTCTTC
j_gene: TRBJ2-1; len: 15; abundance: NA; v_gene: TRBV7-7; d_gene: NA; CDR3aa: CASSRGAGVYNEQFF; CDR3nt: TGTGCCAGCAGCAGGGGGGCGGGAGTGTACAATGAGCAGTTCTTC
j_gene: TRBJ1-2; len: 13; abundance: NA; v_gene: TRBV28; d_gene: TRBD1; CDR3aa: CATTTGSIYGYTF; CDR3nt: TGTGCCACCACGACAGGGTCAATCTATGGCTACACCTTC
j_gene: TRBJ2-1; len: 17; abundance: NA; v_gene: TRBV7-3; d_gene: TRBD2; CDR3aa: CASSPTIGLARDNEQFF; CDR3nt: TGTGCCAGCAGTCCGACCATCGGACTAGCGAGGGACAATGAGCAGTTCTTC
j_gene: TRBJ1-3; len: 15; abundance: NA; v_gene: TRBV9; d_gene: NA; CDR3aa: CASSPAGGLGNTIYF; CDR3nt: TGTGCCAGCAGCCCGGCGGGGGGTCTTGGAAACACCATATATTTT
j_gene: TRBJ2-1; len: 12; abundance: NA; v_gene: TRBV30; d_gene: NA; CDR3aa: CAWKGETNEQFF; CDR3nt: TGTGCCTGGAAGGGGGAGACCAATGAGCAGTTCTTC
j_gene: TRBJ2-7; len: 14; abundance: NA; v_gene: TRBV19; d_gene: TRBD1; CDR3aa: CASSMGQQIYEQYF; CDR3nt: TGTGCCAGTAGTATGGGACAGCAAATCTACGAGCAGTACTTC
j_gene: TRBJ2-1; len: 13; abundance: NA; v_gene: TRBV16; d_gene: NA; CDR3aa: CASSQYLLGEQFF; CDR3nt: TGTGCCAGCAGCCAATATCTTCTCGGTGAGCAGTTCTTC
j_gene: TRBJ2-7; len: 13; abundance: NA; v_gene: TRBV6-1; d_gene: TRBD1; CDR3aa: CASSGQGSGEQYF; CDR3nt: TGTGCCAGCAGCGGACAGGGGTCGGGCGAGCAGTACTTC
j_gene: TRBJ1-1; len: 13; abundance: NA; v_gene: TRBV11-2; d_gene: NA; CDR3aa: CASSYRQTAGAFF; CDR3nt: TGTGCCAGCAGCTACCGGCAGACAGCCGGAGCTTTCTTT
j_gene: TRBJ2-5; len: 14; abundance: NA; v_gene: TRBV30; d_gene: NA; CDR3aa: CAWSVGSGKETQYF; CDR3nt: TGTGCCTGGAGTGTAGGATCGGGAAAAGAGACCCAGTACTTC
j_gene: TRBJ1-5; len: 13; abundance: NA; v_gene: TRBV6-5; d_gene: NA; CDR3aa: CASSYSLYQPQHF; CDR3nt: TGTGCCAGCAGTTACTCCCTCTATCAGCCCCAGCATTTT
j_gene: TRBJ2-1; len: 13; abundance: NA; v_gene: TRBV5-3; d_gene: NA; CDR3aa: CARSFFTVNEQFF; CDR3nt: TGTGCCAGAAGCTTCTTTACGGTCAATGAGCAGTTCTTC
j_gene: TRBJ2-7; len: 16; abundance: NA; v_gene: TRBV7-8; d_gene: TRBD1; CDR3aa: CASSIRQGTESYEQYF; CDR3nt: TGTGCCAGCAGCATTAGACAGGGAACTGAGTCCTACGAGCAGTACTTC
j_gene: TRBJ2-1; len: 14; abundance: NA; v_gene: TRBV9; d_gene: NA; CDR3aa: CASSVAYGEGEQFF; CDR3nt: TGTGCCAGCAGCGTAGCTTACGGCGAGGGTGAGCAGTTCTTC
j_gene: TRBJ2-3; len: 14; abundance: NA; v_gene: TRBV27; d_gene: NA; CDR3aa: CASSLFSSPDTQYF; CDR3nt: TGTGCCAGCAGTTTGTTTAGCTCACCAGATACGCAGTATTTT
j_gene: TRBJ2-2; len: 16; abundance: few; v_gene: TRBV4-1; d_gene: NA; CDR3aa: CASSQDSARRTGELFF; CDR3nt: TGCGCCAGCAGCCAAGATTCAGCGAGACGTACCGGGGAGCTGTTTTTT
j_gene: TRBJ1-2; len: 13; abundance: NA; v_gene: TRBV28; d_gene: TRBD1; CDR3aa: CASSPTGEYGYTF; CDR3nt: TGTGCCAGCAGCCCGACAGGGGAATATGGCTACACCTTC
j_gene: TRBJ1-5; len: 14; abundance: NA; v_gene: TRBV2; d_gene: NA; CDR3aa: CASRADRSAQPQHF; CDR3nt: TGTGCCAGCAGAGCCGACAGGTCAGCTCAGCCCCAGCATTTT
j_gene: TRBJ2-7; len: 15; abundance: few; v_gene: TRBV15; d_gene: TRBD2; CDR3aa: CATSRGTIPLREQYF; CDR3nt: TGTGCCACCAGCAGGGGGACTATCCCCCTCCGCGAGCAGTACTTC
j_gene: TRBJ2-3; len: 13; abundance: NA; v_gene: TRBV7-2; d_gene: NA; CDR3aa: CASTPRSTDTQYF; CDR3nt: TGTGCCAGCACCCCTAGGAGCACAGATACGCAGTATTTT
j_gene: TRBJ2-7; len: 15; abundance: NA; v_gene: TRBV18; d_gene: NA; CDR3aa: CASSLRQPNMGEQYF; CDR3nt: TGTGCCAGCTCACTTCGACAGCCTAATATGGGTGAGCAGTACTTC
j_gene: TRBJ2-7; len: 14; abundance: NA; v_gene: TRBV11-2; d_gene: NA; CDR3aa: CASSLAGTAYEQYF; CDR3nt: TGTGCCAGCAGCTTAGCTGGGACTGCCTACGAGCAGTACTTC
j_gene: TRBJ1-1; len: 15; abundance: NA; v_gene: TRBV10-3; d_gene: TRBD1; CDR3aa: CAISDPGQVNTEAFF; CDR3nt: TGTGCCATCAGTGATCCTGGACAGGTGAACACTGAAGCTTTCTTT
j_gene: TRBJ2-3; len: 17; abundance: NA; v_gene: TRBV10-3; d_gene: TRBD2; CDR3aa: CAISEPVSGNWVDTQYF; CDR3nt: TGTGCCATCAGTGAGCCTGTTAGCGGGAATTGGGTAGATACGCAGTATTTT
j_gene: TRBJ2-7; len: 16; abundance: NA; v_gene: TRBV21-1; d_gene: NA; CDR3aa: CASSRYRVGPLDEQYF; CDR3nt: TGTGCCAGCAGCCGATACAGGGTCGGGCCCCTTGACGAGCAGTACTTC
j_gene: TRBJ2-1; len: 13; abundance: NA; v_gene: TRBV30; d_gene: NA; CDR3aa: CAWSRGEDNEQFF; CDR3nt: TGTGCCTGGAGCAGGGGAGAGGACAATGAGCAGTTCTTC
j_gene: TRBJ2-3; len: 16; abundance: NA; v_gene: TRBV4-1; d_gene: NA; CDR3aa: CASSLERDRVTDTQYF; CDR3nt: TGCGCCAGCAGCCTAGAGCGGGACAGAGTCACAGATACGCAGTATTTT